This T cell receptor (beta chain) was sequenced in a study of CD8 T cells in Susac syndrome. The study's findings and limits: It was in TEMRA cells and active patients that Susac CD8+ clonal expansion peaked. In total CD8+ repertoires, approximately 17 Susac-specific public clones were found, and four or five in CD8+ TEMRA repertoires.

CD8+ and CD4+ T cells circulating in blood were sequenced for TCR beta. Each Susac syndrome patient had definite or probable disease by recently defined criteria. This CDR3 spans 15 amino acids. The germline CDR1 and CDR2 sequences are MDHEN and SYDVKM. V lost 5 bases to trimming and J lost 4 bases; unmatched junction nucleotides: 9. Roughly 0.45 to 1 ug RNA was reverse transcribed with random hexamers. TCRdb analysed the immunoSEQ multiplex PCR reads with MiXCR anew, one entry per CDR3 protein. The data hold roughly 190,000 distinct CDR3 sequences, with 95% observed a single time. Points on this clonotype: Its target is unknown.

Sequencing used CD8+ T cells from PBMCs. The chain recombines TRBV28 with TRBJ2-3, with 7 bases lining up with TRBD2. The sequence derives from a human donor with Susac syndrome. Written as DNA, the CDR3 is TGTGCCAGCAGTCAGGCGGGGGACTTGGCAGATACGCAGTATTTT. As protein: CASSQAGDLADTQYF.